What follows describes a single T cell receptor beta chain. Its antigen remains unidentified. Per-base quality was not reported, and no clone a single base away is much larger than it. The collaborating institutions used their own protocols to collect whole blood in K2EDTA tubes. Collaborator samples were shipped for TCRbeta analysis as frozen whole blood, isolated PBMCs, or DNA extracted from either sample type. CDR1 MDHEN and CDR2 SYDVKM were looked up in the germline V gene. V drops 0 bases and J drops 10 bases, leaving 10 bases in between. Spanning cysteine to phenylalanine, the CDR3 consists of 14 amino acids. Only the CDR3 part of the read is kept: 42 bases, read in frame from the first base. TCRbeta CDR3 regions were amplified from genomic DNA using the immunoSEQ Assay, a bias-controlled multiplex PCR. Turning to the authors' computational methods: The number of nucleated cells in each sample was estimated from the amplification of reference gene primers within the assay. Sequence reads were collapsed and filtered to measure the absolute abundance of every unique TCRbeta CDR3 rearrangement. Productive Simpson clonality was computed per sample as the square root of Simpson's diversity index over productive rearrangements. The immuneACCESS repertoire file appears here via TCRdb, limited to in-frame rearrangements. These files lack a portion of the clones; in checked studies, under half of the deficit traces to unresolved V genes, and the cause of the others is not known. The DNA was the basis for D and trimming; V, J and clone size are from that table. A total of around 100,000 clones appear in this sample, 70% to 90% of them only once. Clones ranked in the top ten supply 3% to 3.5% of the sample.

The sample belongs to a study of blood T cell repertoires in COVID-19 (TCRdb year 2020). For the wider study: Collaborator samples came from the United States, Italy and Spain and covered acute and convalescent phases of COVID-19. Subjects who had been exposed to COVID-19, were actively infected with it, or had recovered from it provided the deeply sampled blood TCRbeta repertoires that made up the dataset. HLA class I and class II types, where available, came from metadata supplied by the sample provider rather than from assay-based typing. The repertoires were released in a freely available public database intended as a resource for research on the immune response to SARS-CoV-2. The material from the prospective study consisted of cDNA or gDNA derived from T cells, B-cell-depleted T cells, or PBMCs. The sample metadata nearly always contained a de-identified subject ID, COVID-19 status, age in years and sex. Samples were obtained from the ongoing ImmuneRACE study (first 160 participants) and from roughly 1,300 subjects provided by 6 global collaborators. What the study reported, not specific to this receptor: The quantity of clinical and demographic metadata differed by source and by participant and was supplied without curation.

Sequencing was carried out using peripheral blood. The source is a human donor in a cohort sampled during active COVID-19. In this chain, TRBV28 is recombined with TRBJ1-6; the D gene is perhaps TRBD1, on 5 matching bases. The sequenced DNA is TGTGCCAGCAGTTTATGGCAGGGAGGCTCACCCCTCCACTTT. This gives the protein CASSLWQGGSPLHF. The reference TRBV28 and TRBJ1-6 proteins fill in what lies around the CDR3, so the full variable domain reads DVKVTQSSRYLVKRTGEKVFLECVQDMDHENMFWYRQDPGLGLRLIYFSYDVKMKEKGDIPEGYSVSREKKERFSLILESASTNQTSMYLCASSLWQGGSPLHFGNGTRLTVT.